This T cell receptor beta chain was recovered during a study of shared clonotypes between healthy human individuals. Study-level findings and limits: It was anticipated that sequencing depth would influence how many clonotypes donors shared.

Here immunoSEQ multiplex PCR was the method, and the copy in TCRdb shows in-frame clones only, minus some. The profile shows approximately 1,000,000 clones, around 77% of them singletons. V was trimmed by 6 bases and J by 0 bases, leaving 14 bases between them. Germline CDR1 is SQVTM and CDR2 is ANQGSEA. The CDR3 has 14 amino acids. As to this clone: Antigen: not known.

The receptor comes from a young man in good health. Some clones in this sample may be carry-over from other donors' samples. The gene calls are TRBV29-1 and TRBJ2-5; the D gene is possibly TRBD2 (6 bases). The sequencing sample was made of memory CD4+ T cells from PBMCs. Noted subset: CD45RA-negative fraction. CDR3 sequence: CSVGRFDNQETQYF. CDR3 DNA sequence: TGCAGCGTGGGGAGGTTTGACAACCAAGAGACCCAGTACTTC.